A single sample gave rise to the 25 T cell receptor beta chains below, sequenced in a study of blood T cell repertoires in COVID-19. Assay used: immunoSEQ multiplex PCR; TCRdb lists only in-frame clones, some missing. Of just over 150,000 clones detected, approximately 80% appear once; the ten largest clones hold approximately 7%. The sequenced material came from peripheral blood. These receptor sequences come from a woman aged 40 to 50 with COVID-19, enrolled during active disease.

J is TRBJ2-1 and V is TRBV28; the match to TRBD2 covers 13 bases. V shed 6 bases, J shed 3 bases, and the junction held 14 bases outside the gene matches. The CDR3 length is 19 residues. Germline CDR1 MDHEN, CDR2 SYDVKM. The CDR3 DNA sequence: TGTGCCAGCAGGGACTCCGGGACTAGCGGGACAAGAATCTACAATGAGCAGTTCTTC. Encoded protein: CASRDSGTSGTRIYNEQFF. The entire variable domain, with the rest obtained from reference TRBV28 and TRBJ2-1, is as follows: DVKVTQSSRYLVKRTGEKVFLECVQDMDHENMFWYRQDPGLGLRLIYFSYDVKMKEKGDIPEGYSVSREKKERFSLILESASTNQTSMYLCASRDSGTSGTRIYNEQFFGPGTRLTVL.

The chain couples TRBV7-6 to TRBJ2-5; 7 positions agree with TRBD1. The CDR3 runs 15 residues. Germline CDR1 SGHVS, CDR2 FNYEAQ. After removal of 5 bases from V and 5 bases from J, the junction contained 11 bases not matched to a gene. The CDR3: CASSRNRGRGETQYF. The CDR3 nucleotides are TGTGCCAGCAGCCGAAACAGGGGTCGAGGGGAGACCCAGTACTTC. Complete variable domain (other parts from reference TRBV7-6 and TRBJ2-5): GAGVSQSPRYKVTKRGQDVALRCDPISGHVSLYWYRQALGQGPEFLTYFNYEAQQDKSGLPNDRFSAERPEGSISTLTIQRTEQRDSAMYRCASSRNRGRGETQYFGPGTRLLVL.

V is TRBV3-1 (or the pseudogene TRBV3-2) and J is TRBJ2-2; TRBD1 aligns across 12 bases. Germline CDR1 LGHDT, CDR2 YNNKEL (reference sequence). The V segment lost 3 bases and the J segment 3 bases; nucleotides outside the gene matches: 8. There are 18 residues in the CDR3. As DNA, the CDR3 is TGTGCCAGCAGCCACGACCGGGACAGGGGGCCGCACACCGGGGAGCTGTTTTTT. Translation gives CASSHDRDRGPHTGELFF.

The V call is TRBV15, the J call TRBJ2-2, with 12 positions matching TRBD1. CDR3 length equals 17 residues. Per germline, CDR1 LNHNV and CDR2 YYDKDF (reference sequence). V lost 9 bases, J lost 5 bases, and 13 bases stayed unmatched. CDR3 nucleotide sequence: TGTGCCACAAGAAGACCGGGACAGGGGGCCGGGACCGGGGAGCTGTTTTTT. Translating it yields CATRRPGQGAGTGELFF.

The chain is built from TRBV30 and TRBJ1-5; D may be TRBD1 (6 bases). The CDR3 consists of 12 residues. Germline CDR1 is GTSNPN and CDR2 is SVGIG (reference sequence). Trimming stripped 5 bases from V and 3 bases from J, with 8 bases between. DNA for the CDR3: TGTGCCTGGGGGGACATCAATCAGCCCCAGCATTTT. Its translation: CAWGDINQPQHF.

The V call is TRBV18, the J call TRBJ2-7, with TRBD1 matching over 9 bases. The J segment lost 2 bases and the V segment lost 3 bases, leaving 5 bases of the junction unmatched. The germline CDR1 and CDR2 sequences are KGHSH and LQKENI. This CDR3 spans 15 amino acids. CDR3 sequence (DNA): TGTGCCAGCTCACCGGGGACAGGGAGGACCTACGAGCAGTACGTC. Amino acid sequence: CASSPGTGRTYEQYV.

This chain's CDR3 is CASSTGTGGDFSGELFF. CDR3 bases: TGTGCCAGCAGCACCGGGACAGGGGGCGATTTTTCCGGGGAGCTGTTTTTT. The chain links TRBV5-5 to TRBJ2-2; 12 bases agree with TRBD1. Germline V CDR1 and CDR2: SGHKS, YYEKEE (reference sequence). Losses at the gene ends were 4 bases for V and 6 bases for J; bases not matched to a gene: 10. This CDR3 contains 17 residues.

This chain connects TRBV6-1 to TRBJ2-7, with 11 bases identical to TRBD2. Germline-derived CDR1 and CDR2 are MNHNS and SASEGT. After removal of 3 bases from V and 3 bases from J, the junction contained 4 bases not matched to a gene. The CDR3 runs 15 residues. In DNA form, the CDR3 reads TGTGCCAGCAGTGATCTAGCGGGAGGACTCTACGAGCAGTACTTC. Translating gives CASSDLAGGLYEQYF.

This CDR3 is CASSPPSALRSDTQYF. The CDR3 DNA reads as TGTGCCAGCTCACCACCGTCCGCCCTCAGGTCAGATACGCAGTATTTT. The J gene is TRBJ2-3, the V gene TRBV18; D is unresolved. Trimming shortened V by 0 bases and J by 4 bases, and 14 bases separated the two germline ends. This CDR3 has 16 residues. Germline lookup yields CDR1 KGHSH and CDR2 LQKENI.

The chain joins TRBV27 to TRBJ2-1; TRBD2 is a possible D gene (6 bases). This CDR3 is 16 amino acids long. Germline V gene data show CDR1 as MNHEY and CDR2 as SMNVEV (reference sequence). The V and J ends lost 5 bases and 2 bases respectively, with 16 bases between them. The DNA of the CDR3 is TGTGCCAGCAGTCCCTCCGCGGGGACGACCTACAATGAGCAGTTCTTC. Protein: CASSPSAGTTYNEQFF.

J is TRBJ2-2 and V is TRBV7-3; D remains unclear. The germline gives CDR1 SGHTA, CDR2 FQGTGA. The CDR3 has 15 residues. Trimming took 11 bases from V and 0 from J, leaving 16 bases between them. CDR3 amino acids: CASRASSTNTGELFF. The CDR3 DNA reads TGTGCCTCCCGAGCGTCATCAACGAACACCGGGGAGCTGTTTTTT.

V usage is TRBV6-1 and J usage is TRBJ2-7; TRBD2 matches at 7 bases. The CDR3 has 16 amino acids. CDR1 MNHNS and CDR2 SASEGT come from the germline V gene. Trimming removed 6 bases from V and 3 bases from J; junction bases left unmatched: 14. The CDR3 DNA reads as TGTGCCAGCAGGGAAAAAGGAAGCGGGACTTTCTACGAGCAGTACTTC. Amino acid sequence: CASREKGSGTFYEQYF.

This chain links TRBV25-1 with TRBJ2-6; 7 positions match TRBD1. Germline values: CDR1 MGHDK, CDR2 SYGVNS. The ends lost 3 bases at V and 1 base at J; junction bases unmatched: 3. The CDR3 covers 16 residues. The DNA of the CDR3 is TGTGCCAGCAGTGACAACAGGGGATCTGGGGCCAACGTCCTGACTTTC. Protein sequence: CASSDNRGSGANVLTF.

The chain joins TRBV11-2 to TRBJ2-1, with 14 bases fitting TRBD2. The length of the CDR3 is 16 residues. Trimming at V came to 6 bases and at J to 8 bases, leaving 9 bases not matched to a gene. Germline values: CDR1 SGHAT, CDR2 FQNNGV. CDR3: CASSSLQGLAGDEQFF. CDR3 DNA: TGTGCCAGCAGTTCACTCCAGGGACTAGCGGGAGATGAGCAGTTCTTC.

The CDR3 spells CASSLVTGVTGELFF. The DNA for the CDR3 is TGCGCCAGCAGCTTGGTGACAGGGGTCACCGGGGAGCTGTTTTTT. The rearrangement links TRBV5-1 to TRBJ2-2; 8 nucleotides match TRBD1. Germline V gene data show CDR1 as SGHRS and CDR2 as YFSETQ. This CDR3 region has 15 residues. V trimming: 0 bases; J trimming: 4 bases; junction bases outside the gene matches: 2.

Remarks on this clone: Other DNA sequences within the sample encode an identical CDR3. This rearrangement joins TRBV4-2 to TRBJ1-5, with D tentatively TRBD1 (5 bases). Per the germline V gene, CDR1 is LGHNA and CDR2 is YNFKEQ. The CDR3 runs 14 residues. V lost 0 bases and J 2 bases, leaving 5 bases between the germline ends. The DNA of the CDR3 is TGTGCCAGCAGCCAAGACAGGGGCAATCAGCCCCAGCATTTT. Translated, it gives CASSQDRGNQPQHF.

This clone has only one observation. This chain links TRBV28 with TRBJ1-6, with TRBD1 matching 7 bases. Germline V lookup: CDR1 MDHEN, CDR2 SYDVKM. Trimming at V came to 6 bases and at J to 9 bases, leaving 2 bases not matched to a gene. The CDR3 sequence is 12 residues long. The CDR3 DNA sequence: TGTGCCAGCAGAAGACAGGGTTCACCCCTCCACTTT. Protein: CASRRQGSPLHF.

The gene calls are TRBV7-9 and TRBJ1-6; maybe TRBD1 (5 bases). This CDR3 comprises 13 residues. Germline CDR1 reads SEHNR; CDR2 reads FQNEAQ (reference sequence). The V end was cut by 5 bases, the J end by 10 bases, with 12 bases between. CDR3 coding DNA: TGTGCCAGCAGCCAGCAGGGCGGATCACCCCTCCACTTT. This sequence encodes CASSQQGGSPLHF.

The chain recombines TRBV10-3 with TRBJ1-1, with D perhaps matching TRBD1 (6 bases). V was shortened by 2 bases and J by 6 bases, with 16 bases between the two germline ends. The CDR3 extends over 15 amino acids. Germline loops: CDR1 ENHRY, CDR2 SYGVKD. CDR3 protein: CAISENRGGVAEAFF. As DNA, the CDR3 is TGTGCCATCAGTGAGAATAGGGGGGGAGTCGCTGAAGCTTTCTTT.

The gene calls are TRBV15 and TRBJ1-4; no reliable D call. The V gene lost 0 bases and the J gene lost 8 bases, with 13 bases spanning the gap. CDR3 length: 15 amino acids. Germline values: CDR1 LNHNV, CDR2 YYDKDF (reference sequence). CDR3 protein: CATSRDWMGREKLFF. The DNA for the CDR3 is TGTGCCACCAGCAGAGATTGGATGGGGAGGGAAAAACTGTTTTTT.

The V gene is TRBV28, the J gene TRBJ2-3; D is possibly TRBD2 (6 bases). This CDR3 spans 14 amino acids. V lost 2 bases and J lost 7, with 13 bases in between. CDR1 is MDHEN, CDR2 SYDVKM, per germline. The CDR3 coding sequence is TGTGCCAGCAGTTTACGGGGAGGCTCGAATACGCAGTATTTT. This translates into CASSLRGGSNTQYF.

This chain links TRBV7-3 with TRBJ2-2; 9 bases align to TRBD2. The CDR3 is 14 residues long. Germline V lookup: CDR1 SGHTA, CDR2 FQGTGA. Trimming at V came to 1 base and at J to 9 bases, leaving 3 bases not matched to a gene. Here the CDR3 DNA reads TGTGCCAGCAGCTTAATAGCGGGGGTGCGGGAGCTGTTTTTT. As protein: CASSLIAGVRELFF.

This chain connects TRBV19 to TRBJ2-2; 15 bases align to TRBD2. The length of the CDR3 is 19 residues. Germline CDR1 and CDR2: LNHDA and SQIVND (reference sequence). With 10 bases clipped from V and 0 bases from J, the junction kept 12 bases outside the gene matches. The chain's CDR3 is CATHWGLAGGYANTGELFF. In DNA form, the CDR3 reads TGTGCCACCCACTGGGGACTAGCGGGGGGATACGCGAACACCGGGGAGCTGTTTTTT.

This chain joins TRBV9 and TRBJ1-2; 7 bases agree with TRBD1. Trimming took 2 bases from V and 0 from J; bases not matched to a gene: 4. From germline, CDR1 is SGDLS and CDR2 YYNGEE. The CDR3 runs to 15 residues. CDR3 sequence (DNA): TGTGCCAGCAGCGTCGGACAGGAATCTAACTATGGCTACACCTTC. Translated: CASSVGQESNYGYTF.

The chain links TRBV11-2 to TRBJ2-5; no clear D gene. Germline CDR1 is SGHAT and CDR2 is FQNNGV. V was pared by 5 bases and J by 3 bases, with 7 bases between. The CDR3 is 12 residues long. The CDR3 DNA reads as TGTGCCAGCAGCACAGTTGAAGAGACCCAGTACTTC. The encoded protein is CASSTVEETQYF.